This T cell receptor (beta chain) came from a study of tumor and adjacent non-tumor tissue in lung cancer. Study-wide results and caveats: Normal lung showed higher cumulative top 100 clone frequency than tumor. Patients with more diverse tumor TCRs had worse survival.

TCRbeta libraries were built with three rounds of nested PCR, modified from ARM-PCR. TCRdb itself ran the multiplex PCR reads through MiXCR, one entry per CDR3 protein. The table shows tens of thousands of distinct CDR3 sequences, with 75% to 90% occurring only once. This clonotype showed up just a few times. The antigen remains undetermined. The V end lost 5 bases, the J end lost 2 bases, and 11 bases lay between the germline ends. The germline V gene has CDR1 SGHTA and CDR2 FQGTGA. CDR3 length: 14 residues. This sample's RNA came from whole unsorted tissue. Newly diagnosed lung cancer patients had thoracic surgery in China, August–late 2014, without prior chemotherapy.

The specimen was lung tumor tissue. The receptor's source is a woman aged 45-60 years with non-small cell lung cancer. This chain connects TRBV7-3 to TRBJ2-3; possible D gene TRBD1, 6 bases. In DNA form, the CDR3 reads TGTGCCAGCAGCCCAGGACAGTTCACAGATACGCAGTATTTT. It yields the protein CASSPGQFTDTQYF.